The source of this T cell receptor (beta chain) is a study of blood T cell repertoires in COVID-19. About the research overall: Samples of COVID-19 (acute and convalescent) were obtained from the United States, Italy and Spain. Sources were T cells, B-cell-depleted T cells, or PBMCs; the material itself was cDNA or gDNA.

This table comes from immunoSEQ multiplex PCR, and its TCRdb copy is limited to in-frame clones, with some not included. The repertoire holds tens of thousands of clones, about four fifths seen once, with roughly a sixth in the top ten. Germline lookup yields CDR1 SGHVS and CDR2 FNYEAQ. The CDR3 totals 13 residues. With 5 bases removed from V and 2 bases from J, the gap between germline ends came to 10 bases. The genes are TRBV7-6 and TRBJ2-7, with D possibly being TRBD1 (6 bases). Source material: peripheral blood. This receptor was identified in a human donor in a cohort sampled during active COVID-19. DNA for the CDR3: TGTGCCAGCAGCCAGGGGACCACCTACGAGCAGTACTTC. Protein: CASSQGTTYEQYF.